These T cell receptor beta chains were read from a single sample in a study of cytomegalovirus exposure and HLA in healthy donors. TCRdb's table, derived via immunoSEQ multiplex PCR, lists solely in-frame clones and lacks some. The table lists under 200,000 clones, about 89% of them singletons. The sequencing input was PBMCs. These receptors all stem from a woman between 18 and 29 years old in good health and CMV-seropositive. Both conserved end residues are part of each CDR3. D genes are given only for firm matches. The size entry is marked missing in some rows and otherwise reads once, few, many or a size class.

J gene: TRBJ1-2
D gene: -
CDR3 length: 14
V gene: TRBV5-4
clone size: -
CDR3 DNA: TGTGCCAGCAGCTTCTCGGGGATCGACTATGGCTACACCTTC
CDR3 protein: CASSFSGIDYGYTF

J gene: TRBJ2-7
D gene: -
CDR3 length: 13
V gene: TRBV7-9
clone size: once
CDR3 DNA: TGTGCCACCGGACAGCCTGCTGGGGACGAGCAGTACTTC
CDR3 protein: CATGQPAGDEQYF

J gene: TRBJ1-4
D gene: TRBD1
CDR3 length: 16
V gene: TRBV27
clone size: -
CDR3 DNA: TGTGCCAGCAGTTTCTTCGACAGGGGGCAGAATGAAAAACTGTTTTTT
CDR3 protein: CASSFFDRGQNEKLFF

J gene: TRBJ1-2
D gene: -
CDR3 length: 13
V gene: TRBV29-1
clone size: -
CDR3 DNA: TGCAGCGTTGAAGACACTGATAAAACGGGCTACACCTTC
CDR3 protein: CSVEDTDKTGYTF

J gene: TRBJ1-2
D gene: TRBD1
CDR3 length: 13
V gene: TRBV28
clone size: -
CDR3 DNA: TGTGCCAGCAGAGAACAGGGGGCGCAAGGCTACACCTTC
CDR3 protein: CASREQGAQGYTF

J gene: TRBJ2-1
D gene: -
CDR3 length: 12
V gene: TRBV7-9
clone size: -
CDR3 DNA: TGTGCCAGCAGCTTCCGTTTGAGTGAGCAGTTCTTC
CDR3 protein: CASSFRLSEQFF

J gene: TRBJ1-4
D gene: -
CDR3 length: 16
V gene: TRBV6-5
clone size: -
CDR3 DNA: TGTGCCAGCAGTTTGGACCAGGGGTCCCCTAATGAAAAACTGTTTTTT
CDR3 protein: CASSLDQGSPNEKLFF

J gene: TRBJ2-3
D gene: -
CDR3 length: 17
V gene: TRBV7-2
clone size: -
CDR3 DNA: TGTGCCAGCAGCTTAGTAGGGGGGGCCACGGGAACAGATACGCAGTATTTT
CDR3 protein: CASSLVGGATGTDTQYF

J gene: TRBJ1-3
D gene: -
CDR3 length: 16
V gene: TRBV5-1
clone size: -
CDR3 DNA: TGCGCCAGCAGCTTGGACGGAGGGGTCTCTGGAAACACCATATATTTT
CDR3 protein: CASSLDGGVSGNTIYF

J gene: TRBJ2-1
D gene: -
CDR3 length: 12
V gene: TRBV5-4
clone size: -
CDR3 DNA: TGTGCCAGCAGCAGGGGCTACAATGAGCAGTTCTTC
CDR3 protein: CASSRGYNEQFF

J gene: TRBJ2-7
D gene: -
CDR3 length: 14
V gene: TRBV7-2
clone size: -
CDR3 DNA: TGTGCCAGCAGCTTAGCGGGAGTACTCGACGAGCAGTACTTC
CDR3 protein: CASSLAGVLDEQYF

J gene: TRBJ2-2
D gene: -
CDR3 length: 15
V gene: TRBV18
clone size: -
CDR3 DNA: TGTGCCAGCTCCCTCATCGAGGCCAACACCGGGGAGCTGTTTTTT
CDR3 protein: CASSLIEANTGELFF

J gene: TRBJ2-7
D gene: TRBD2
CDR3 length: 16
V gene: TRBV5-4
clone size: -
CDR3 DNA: TGTGCCAGCAGCCAGGGACTAGCGGGAGGGCCCCACGAGCAGTACTTC
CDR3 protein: CASSQGLAGGPHEQYF

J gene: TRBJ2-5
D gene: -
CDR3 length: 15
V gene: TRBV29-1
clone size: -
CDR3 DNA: TGCAGCGTTGAAGGGGGCAGGGGGGCTGGAGAGACCCAGTACTTC
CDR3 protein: CSVEGGRGAGETQYF

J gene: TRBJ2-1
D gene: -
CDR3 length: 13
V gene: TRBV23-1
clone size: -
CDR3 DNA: TGCGCCAGCAGTCGGGGGCTTTCAAATGAGCAGTTCTTC
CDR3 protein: CASSRGLSNEQFF

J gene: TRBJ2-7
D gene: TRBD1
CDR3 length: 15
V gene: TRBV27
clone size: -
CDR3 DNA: TGTGCCAGCAGTTTAAGTGGGACAGCAACCTACGAGCAGTACTTC
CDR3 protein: CASSLSGTATYEQYF

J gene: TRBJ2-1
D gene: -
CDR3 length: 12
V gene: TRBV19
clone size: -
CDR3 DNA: TGTGCCAGTAGAAATCAATACAATGAGCAGTTCTTC
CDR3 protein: CASRNQYNEQFF

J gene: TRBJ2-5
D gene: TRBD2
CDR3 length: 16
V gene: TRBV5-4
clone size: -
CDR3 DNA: TGTGCCAGCAGCTTTAGGGTAGCGGGGGGGCAGGAGACCCAGTACTTC
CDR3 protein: CASSFRVAGGQETQYF

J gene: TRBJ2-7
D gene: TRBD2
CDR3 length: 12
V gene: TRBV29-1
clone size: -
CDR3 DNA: TGCAGCGCTTGGCTAGCGGGGTACGAGCAGTACTTC
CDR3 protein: CSAWLAGYEQYF

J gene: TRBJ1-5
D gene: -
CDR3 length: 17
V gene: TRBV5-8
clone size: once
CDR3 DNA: TGTGCCAGCAGCTTGACTAGTCCGGGGAGGGTTAATCAGCCCCAGCATTTT
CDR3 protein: CASSLTSPGRVNQPQHF

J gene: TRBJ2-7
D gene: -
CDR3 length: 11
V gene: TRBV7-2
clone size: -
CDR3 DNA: TGTGCCAGCAGCCTGTCCTACGAGCAGTACTTC
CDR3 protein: CASSLSYEQYF

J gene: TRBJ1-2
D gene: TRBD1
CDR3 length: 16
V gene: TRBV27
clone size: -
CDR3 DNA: TGTGCCAGCAGTTTAGCTGGACAGGGTAGTCCTAATGGCTACACCTTC
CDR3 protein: CASSLAGQGSPNGYTF

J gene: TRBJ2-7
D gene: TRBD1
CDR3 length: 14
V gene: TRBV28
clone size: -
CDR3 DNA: TGTGCCAGCAGTATTCAACGGGACAGCTACGAGCAGTACTTC
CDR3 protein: CASSIQRDSYEQYF

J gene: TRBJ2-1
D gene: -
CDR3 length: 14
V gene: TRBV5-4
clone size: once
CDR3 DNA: TGTGCCAGCAGTCTCCACCCTAGCACTTCTGAGCAGTTCTTC
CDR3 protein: CASSLHPSTSEQFF

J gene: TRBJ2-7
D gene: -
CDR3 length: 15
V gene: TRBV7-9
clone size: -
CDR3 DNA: TGTGCCAGCACAGGGGGTGGCGGGAAGAGAGACGAGCAGTACTTC
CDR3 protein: CASTGGGGKRDEQYF

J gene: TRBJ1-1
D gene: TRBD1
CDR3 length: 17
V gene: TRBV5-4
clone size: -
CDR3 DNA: TGTGCCAGCAGCTTTGGCGCTTCCGGGACAGGGTCAACTGAAGCTTTCTTT
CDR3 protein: CASSFGASGTGSTEAFF

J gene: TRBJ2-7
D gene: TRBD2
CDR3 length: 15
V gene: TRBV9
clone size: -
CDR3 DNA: TGTGCCAGCAGCCCGTGGACTAGCGGGAGCAACGAGCAGTACTTC
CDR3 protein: CASSPWTSGSNEQYF

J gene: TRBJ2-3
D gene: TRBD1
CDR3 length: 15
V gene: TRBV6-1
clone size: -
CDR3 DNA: TGTGCCAGCAGTGGGGGGGACAGGGAGACAGATACGCAGTATTTT
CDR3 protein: CASSGGDRETDTQYF

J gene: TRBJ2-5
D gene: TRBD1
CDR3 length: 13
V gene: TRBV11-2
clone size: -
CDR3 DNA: TGTGCCAGCAGGGGACAGGTCGAAGAGACCCAGTACTTC
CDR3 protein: CASRGQVEETQYF

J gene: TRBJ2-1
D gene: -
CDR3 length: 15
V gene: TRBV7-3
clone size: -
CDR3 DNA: TGTGCCAGCAGCCCCGAACAGAGCTCCTACAATGAGCAGTTCTTC
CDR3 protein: CASSPEQSSYNEQFF

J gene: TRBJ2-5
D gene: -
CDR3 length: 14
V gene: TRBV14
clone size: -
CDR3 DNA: TGTGCCAGCAGCGCGACGACTAGAAGAGAGACCCAGTACTTC
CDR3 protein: CASSATTRRETQYF

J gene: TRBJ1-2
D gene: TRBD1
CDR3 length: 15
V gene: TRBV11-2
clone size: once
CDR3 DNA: TGTGCCAGCAGCCCACTACAGGGGCCGAGCTATGGCTACACCTTC
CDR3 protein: CASSPLQGPSYGYTF

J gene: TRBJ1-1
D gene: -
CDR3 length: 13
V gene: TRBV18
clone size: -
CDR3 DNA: TGTGCCAGCTCAGAGTTGCGTAACACTGAAGCTTTCTTT
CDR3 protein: CASSELRNTEAFF

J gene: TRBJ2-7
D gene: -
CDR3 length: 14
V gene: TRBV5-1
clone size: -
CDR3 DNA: TGCGCCAGCAGCCTCCTGTCCGTCTTCGACGAGCAGTACTTC
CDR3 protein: CASSLLSVFDEQYF

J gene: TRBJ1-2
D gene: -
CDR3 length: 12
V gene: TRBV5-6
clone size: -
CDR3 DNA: TGTGCCAGCAGCGCCCGGCTCTGGGCCTACACCTTC
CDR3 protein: CASSARLWAYTF

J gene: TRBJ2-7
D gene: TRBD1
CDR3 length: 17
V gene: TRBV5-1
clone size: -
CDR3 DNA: TGCGCCAGCAGCTCTTTTTCTCCGGGACAGGGGGCGCTTGAGCAGTACTTC
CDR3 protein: CASSSFSPGQGALEQYF

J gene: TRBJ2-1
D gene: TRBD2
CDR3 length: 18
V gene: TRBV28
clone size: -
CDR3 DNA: TGTGCCAGCAGTTTATGGGCCGGGACTAGCGATAGTAGGGGTGAGCAGTTCTTC
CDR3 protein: CASSLWAGTSDSRGEQFF

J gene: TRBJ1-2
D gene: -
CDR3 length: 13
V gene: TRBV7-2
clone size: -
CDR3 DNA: TGTGCCAGCAGCTTGAATTTAGCCTATGGCTACACCTTC
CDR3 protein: CASSLNLAYGYTF

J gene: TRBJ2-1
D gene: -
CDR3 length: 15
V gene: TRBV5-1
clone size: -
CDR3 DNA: TGCGCCAGCAGCTTGGTGGCAGGGTCCGTCAATGAGCAGTTCTTC
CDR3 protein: CASSLVAGSVNEQFF

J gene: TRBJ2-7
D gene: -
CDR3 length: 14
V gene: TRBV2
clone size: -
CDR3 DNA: TGTGCCAGCAGGTTAGGAGGGCCCTCCTACGAGCAGTACTTC
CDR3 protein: CASRLGGPSYEQYF

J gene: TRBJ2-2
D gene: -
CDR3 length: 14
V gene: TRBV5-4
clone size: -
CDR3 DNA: TGTGCCAGCAGCTTGGTAGCGAACACCGGGGAGCTGTTTTTT
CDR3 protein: CASSLVANTGELFF

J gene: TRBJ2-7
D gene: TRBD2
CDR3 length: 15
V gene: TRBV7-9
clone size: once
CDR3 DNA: TGTGCCAGCAGCCGACGGGGGGGCGAAGGTAACGAGCAGTACTTC
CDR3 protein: CASSRRGGEGNEQYF

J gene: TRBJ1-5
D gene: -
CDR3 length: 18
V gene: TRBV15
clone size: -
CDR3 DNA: TGTGCCACCAGCAGAGAGTGGAGGGGGGCGGGAGTAGGTCAGCCCCAGCATTTT
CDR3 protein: CATSREWRGAGVGQPQHF